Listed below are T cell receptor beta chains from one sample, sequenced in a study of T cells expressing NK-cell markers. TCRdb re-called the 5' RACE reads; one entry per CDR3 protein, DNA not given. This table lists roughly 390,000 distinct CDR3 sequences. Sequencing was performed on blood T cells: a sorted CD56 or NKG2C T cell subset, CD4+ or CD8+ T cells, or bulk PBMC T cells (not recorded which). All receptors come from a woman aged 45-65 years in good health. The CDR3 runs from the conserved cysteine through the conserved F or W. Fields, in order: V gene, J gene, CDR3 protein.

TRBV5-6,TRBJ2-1,CASSSRTEYNEQFF
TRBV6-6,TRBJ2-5,CASSYRGGSETQYF
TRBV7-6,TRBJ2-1,CASSIGLAGADEQFF
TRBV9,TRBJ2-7,CASSVVGTGDHGEQYF
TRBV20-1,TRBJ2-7,CSAMASGNSYEQYF
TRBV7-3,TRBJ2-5,CASSLIRGGETQYF
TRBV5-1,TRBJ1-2,CASARDRGYGYTF
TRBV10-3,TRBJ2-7,CAISESWAREQYF
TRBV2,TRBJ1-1,CASTGNTEAFF
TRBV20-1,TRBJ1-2,CSAQVPSNDGYTF
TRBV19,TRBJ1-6,CASRSQGYSPLHF
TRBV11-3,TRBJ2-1,CASSLAGTGGGNEQFF
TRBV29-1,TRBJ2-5,CSGGMVFSGLGETQYF
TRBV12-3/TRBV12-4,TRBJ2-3,CASSLIQEDTQYF
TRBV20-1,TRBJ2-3,CSARDRKESRRSTDTQYF
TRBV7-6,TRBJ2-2,CASSLWGESLENTGELFF
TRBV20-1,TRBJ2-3,CSARAGTALSTDTQYF
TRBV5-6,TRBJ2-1,CASSLFGGEQFF
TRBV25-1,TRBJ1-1,CASLGVVNTEAFF
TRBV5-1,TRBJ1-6,CASSPDRSTPLHF
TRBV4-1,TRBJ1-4,CASSLDSQEGEKLFF
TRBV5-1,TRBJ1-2,CASSPASRTGNYGYTF
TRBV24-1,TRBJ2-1,CATSRAQAYNEQFF
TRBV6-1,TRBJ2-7,CASSDRRRSDYEQYF